A single sample is the source of the 26 T cell receptor beta chains below, sequenced in a study of shared clonotypes between healthy human individuals. TCRdb keeps only in-frame clones here, not all; method: immunoSEQ multiplex PCR. The sample shows some 92,000 clones, over 40% of them seen only once. Input material: PBMCs. These receptors were taken from a woman aged 35 to 49 in good health. Some clones in this sample may be carry-over from other donors' samples.

This clone rates as medium-sized. V usage is TRBV7-9 and J usage is TRBJ2-7, with a tentative D call TRBD1 (5 bases). The CDR3 extends over 14 amino acids. Trimming cost V 1 base and J 5 bases, with 12 bases left between them. Germline lookup yields CDR1 SEHNR and CDR2 FQNEAQ (reference sequence). The CDR3 reads CASSLGQGRNEQYF. The CDR3, as DNA: TGTGCCAGCAGCTTAGGGCAGGGCAGGAACGAGCAGTACTTC.

V is TRBV25-1 and J is TRBJ2-4; D might be TRBD1 (6 bases). The CDR3 totals 15 residues. Germline CDR1 MGHDK, CDR2 SYGVNS. V shed 5 bases and J shed 7 bases, with 18 bases lying between them. The CDR3 loop is CASSMALGHSNIQYF. In nucleotides, the CDR3 is TGTGCCAGCAGTATGGCCCTGGGACATTCCAACATTCAGTACTTC.

In this sample, this clone turned up many times. This chain links TRBV28 with TRBJ2-2; TRBD1 agrees at 8 bases. CDR3 length equals 14 residues. V shed 2 bases and J 4 bases; nucleotides not matched to a gene: 0. Germline values: CDR1 MDHEN, CDR2 SYDVKM. CDR3 loop: CASSLTGGTGELFF. The DNA of the CDR3 is TGTGCCAGCAGTTTAACAGGGGGCACCGGGGAGCTGTTTTTT.

This chain connects TRBV2 to TRBJ2-7, with D hard to call. This CDR3 has 11 amino acids. Germline V lookup: CDR1 SNHLY, CDR2 FYNNEI. V was clipped by 6 bases and J by 3 bases, with 6 bases between them. CDR3 bases: TGTGCCAGCAGCGGGTTCTACGAGCAGTACTTC. This translates into CASSGFYEQYF. Together with reference TRBV2 and TRBJ2-7, the CDR3 gives the full variable domain: EPEVTQTPSHQVTQMGQEVILRCVPISNHLYFYWYRQILGQKVEFLVSFYNNEISEKSEIFDDQFSVERPDGSNFTLKIRSTKLEDSAMYFCASSGFYEQYFGPGTRLTVT.

The J gene is TRBJ2-6, the V gene TRBV9, with 9 bases lining up with TRBD2. This CDR3 has 18 residues. The V segment lost 0 bases and the J segment 3 bases; nucleotides outside the gene matches: 7. Germline-derived CDR1 and CDR2 are SGDLS and YYNGEE. The CDR3 bases are TGTGCCAGCAGCGTAGTTTCCCTAGCGGGATATGGGGCCAACGTCCTGACTTTC. Protein sequence: CASSVVSLAGYGANVLTF.

V usage is TRBV18 and J usage is TRBJ2-3; 8 bases map to TRBD2. In germline, CDR1 is KGHSH, CDR2 LQKENI. This CDR3 has 17 amino acids. The V segment lost 1 base and the J segment 5 bases; nucleotides outside the gene matches: 11. CDR3 DNA sequence: TGTGCCAGCTCACCACTTACATCGGGAGGGCCAGGAGATACGCAGTATTTT. Its protein is CASSPLTSGGPGDTQYF.

In its sample, this clone was seen once. A far larger clone is just one base off, so this is likely a read error. CDR3 amino acids: CAWSSGTSEGDGQFF. CDR3 nucleotides: TGTGCCTGGAGTTCCGGGACTAGCGAGGGCGATGGGCAGTTCTTC. J is TRBJ2-1 and V is TRBV30; 10 bases align to TRBD2. CDR1 is GTSNPN, CDR2 SVGIG, per germline (reference sequence). The CDR3 length is 15 residues. V lost 2 bases and J lost 12; bases outside the gene matches: 13.

The chain is built from TRBV7-3 and TRBJ2-1; 8 bases agree with TRBD1. Trimming removed 5 bases from V and 9 bases from J; junction bases left unmatched: 15. The CDR3 extends over 16 amino acids. Germline values: CDR1 SGHTA, CDR2 FQGTGA. CDR3 coding DNA: TGTGCCAGCAGCGCTACCGACAGGGGAATACAATCTGAGCAGTTCTTC. Translation gives CASSATDRGIQSEQFF. Drawing the rest from reference TRBV7-3 and TRBJ2-1, the complete variable domain is GAGVSQTPSNKVTEKGKYVELRCDPISGHTALYWYRQSLGQGPEFLIYFQGTGAADDSGLPNDRFFAVRPEGSVSTLKIQRTERGDSAVYLCASSATDRGIQSEQFFGPGTRLTVL.

In this sample, this clone turned up a few times. The chain carries TRBV7-9 and TRBJ2-7; the match to TRBD1 covers 10 bases. The CDR3 runs to 13 residues. Per germline, CDR1 SEHNR and CDR2 FQNEAQ (reference sequence). Trimming cost V 5 bases and J 5 bases; bases outside gene matches: 3. The CDR3, as DNA: TGTGCCAGCAGCCGACAGGGGGCAAACGAGCAGTACTTC. Translated, it gives CASSRQGANEQYF.

In the case of this clone: Additional DNA sequences in this sample encode the identical CDR3. The chain couples TRBV29-1 to TRBJ2-2, with 9 bases that match TRBD1. Germline CDR1 and CDR2: SQVTM and ANQGSEA. With V trimmed by 4 bases and J by 3 bases, 6 bases remained unmatched. CDR3 size: 15 residues. In DNA form, the CDR3 reads TGCAGCGTTGCCGGGGGACAGGGCTACACCGGGGAGCTGTTTTTT. It is translated as CSVAGGQGYTGELFF.

This clone was picked up many times. The rearrangement links TRBV13 to TRBJ2-7; tentative D call: TRBD1 (6 bases). The CDR3 totals 14 residues. Germline V lookup: CDR1 PRHDT, CDR2 FYEKMQ (reference sequence). V was clipped by 2 bases and J by 3 bases, with 11 bases between them. The CDR3 spells CASSLKDRRYEQYF. Written as DNA, the CDR3 is TGTGCCAGCAGCTTAAAAGACAGGCGCTACGAGCAGTACTTC.

This clone was observed at least ten times. The genes are TRBV5-1 and TRBJ2-7; tentative D call: TRBD2 (5 bases). Trimming took 3 bases from V and 1 from J, leaving 11 bases between them. CDR1 and CDR2 from the germline V gene are SGHRS and YFSETQ. This CDR3 is 14 amino acids long. CDR3: CASSYGRESYEQYF. The CDR3 nucleotides are TGCGCCAGCAGCTACGGACGGGAATCCTACGAGCAGTACTTC.

The rearrangement uses TRBV30 and TRBJ1-2; D is unresolved. This CDR3 spans 12 amino acids. Germline V gene data show CDR1 as GTSNPN and CDR2 as SVGIG (reference sequence). The V and J ends lost 5 bases and 0 bases respectively, with 7 bases between them. Written as DNA, the CDR3 is TGTGCCTGGGCAAGTTCTAACTATGGCTACACCTTC. Residues: CAWASSNYGYTF.

This clone was counted at least ten times. The chain couples TRBV30 to TRBJ1-1; 7 bases fit TRBD1. The CDR3 contains 13 residues. V lost 5 bases, J lost 3 bases, and 6 bases stayed unmatched. Germline lookup yields CDR1 GTSNPN and CDR2 SVGIG (reference sequence). This chain's CDR3 is CAWQHRGDTEAFF. The DNA for the CDR3 is TGTGCCTGGCAACACAGGGGAGACACTGAAGCTTTCTTT. The whole variable domain, filled in from reference TRBV30 and TRBJ1-1, reads SQTIHQWPATLVQPVGSPLSLECTVEGTSNPNLYWYRQAAGRGLQLLFYSVGIGQISSEVPQNLSASRPQDRQFILSSKKLLLSDSGFYLCAWQHRGDTEAFFGQGTRLTVV.

V usage is TRBV5-5 and J usage is TRBJ1-4, with TRBD1 matching over 9 bases. CDR1 is SGHKS and CDR2 is YYEKEE in the germline V gene (reference sequence). V lost 2 bases and J lost 6; bases outside the gene matches: 5. The CDR3 runs 15 residues. CDR3 DNA sequence: TGTGCCAGCAGCTTTACAGGGGGCATGGATGAAAAACTGTTTTTT. Its translation: CASSFTGGMDEKLFF.

The chain recombines TRBV5-1 with TRBJ1-2, with a weak D call TRBD1 (5 bases). Trimming stripped 3 bases from V and 5 bases from J, with 17 bases between. Germline V CDR1 and CDR2: SGHRS, YFSETQ. The CDR3 is made up of 15 amino acids. CDR3 sequence reads: CASSWAGQGPYGYTF. The CDR3 DNA follows: TGCGCCAGCAGCTGGGCGGGGCAGGGACCATATGGCTACACCTTC.

This clone is judged medium-sized (0.01 to 0.1%). The V call is TRBV7-2, the J call TRBJ2-7, with 8 bases lining up with TRBD1. The CDR3 consists of 19 residues. V dropped 0 bases and J dropped 1; count of bases not matched to a gene: 14. Germline CDR1 reads SGHTA; CDR2 reads FQGNSA. CDR3 region: CASSLAVRTGGLGSYEQYF. The CDR3 DNA reads TGTGCCAGCAGCTTAGCGGTGAGAACAGGGGGACTGGGGTCCTACGAGCAGTACTTC.

This clone showed up just once. V is TRBV5-1 and J is TRBJ2-1, with no clear D. Trimming stripped 4 bases from V and 12 bases from J, with 26 bases between. The CDR3 is 16 amino acids. Per germline, CDR1 SGHRS and CDR2 YFSETQ. CDR3 nucleotide sequence: TGCGCCAGCAGCCAAACTCGCCAGTCCGAAGTACGATTGCAGTTCTTC. Its protein is CASSQTRQSEVRLQFF. The variable domain in full, completed from reference TRBV5-1 and TRBJ2-1, reads KAGVTQTPRYLIKTRGQQVTLSCSPISGHRSVSWYQQTPGQGLQFLFEYFSETQRNKGNFPGRFSGRQFSNSRSEMNVSTLELGDSALYLCASSQTRQSEVRLQFFGPGTRLTVL.

The chain is built from TRBV28 and TRBJ2-5, with 8 positions matching TRBD2. V lost 3 bases and J lost 5; bases outside the gene matches: 5. From germline, CDR1 is MDHEN and CDR2 SYDVKM. This CDR3 contains 14 residues. CDR3 in DNA: TGTGCCAGCAGTTTGCGGGGGGCCCGGGAGACCCAGTACTTC. Translating it yields CASSLRGARETQYF. Based on the CDR3 plus reference TRBV28 and TRBJ2-5, the full variable domain is DVKVTQSSRYLVKRTGEKVFLECVQDMDHENMFWYRQDPGLGLRLIYFSYDVKMKEKGDIPEGYSVSREKKERFSLILESASTNQTSMYLCASSLRGARETQYFGPGTRLLVL.

The J gene is TRBJ2-5, the V gene TRBV9, with 7 bases fitting TRBD2. Trimming at V came to 4 bases and at J to 2 bases, leaving 17 bases not matched to a gene. This CDR3 contains 18 residues. Germline V gene lookup returns CDR1 SGDLS and CDR2 YYNGEE. As DNA, the CDR3 is TGTGCCAGCAGCTTGGACCTAAGGAGGGCAGCGGGGCAAGAGACCCAGTACTTC. Its translation: CASSLDLRRAAGQETQYF. Filled out from reference TRBV9 and TRBJ2-5, the complete variable domain reads DSGVTQTPKHLITATGQRVTLRCSPRSGDLSVYWYQQSLDQGLQFLIQYYNGEERAKGNILERFSAQQFPDLHSELNLSSLELGDSALYFCASSLDLRRAAGQETQYFGPGTRLLVL.

The chain uses TRBV5-1 and TRBJ2-7; D call uncertain. The CDR3 length is 14 residues. V shed 4 bases and J shed 7 bases, with 18 bases lying between them. Looked up from germline, CDR1 is SGHRS and CDR2 is YFSETQ. CDR3 in DNA: TGCGCCAGCAGCCCCACCCGTCCAGTTGGGGAGCAGTACTTC. Translated: CASSPTRPVGEQYF.

The chain has TRBV29-1 and TRBJ1-3; D unresolved. V was shortened by 6 bases and J by 0 bases, with 9 bases between the two germline ends. The CDR3 loop spans 13 amino acids. The V gene's germline CDR1 is SQVTM and CDR2 ANQGSEA. The CDR3 region is CSVQGISGNTIYF. The CDR3 DNA sequence: TGCAGCGTCCAAGGGATCTCTGGAAACACCATATATTTT.

V is TRBV27 and J is TRBJ2-1, with D possibly matching TRBD1 (7 bases). CDR3 length: 14 amino acids. V shed 9 bases and J shed 4 bases, with 16 bases lying between them. Germline V CDR1 and CDR2: MNHEY, SMNVEV (reference sequence). The DNA of the CDR3 is TGTGCCAGGACCAGGGGGGCCCTATACAATGAGCAGTTCTTC. Its protein product is CARTRGALYNEQFF.

V usage is TRBV7-9 and J usage is TRBJ2-7; TRBD2 matches 10 bases. V lost 5 bases and J lost 2; bases outside the gene matches: 3. Germline values: CDR1 SEHNR, CDR2 FQNEAQ (reference sequence). The CDR3 loop spans 14 amino acids. The CDR3 region is CASSPLAGAYEQYF. CDR3 bases: TGTGCCAGCAGCCCCCTAGCGGGAGCCTACGAGCAGTACTTC.

This clone was detected ten times or more. Additional DNA sequences in this sample encode the identical CDR3. The chain couples TRBV7-9 to TRBJ1-3, with D uncertain. CDR1 and CDR2 (germline): SEHNR, FQNEAQ (reference sequence). The V gene lost 4 bases and the J gene lost 2 bases, with 12 bases spanning the gap. This CDR3 comprises 15 residues. The CDR3 DNA reads TGTGCCAGCAGCTCCAGTGGGAGGGCTGGAAACACCATATATTTT. This sequence encodes CASSSSGRAGNTIYF. The whole variable domain, filled in from reference TRBV7-9 and TRBJ1-3, reads DTGVSQNPRHKITKRGQNVTFRCDPISEHNRLYWYRQTLGQGPEFLTYFQNEAQLEKSRLLSDRFSAERPKGSFSTLEIQRTEQGDSAMYLCASSSSGRAGNTIYFGEGSWLTVV.

This clone was counted many times. The chain recombines TRBV18 with TRBJ2-1, with a weak D call TRBD1 (5 bases). Germline assignment: CDR1 KGHSH and CDR2 LQKENI. Trimming shortened V by 3 bases and J by 5 bases, and 8 bases separated the two germline ends. The CDR3 extends over 13 amino acids. In nucleotides, the CDR3 is TGTGCCAGCTCACCGACAGTAGACAATGAGCAGTTCTTC. Its protein is CASSPTVDNEQFF.